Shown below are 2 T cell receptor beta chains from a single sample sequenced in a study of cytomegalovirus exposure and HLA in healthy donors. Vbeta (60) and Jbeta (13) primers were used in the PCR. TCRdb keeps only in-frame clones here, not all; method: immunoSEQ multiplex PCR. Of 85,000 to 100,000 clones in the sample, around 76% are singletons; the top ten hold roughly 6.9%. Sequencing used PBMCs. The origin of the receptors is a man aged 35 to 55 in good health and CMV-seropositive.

CDR3 nucleotides: TGCGCCAGCGCCTCCCCTAGCGGCTCCTACAATGAGCAGTTCTTC. It is translated as CASASPSGSYNEQFF. The chain employs TRBV5-1 and TRBJ2-1; 7 bases match TRBD2. Trimming at V came to 7 bases and at J to 0 bases, leaving 7 bases not matched to a gene. CDR1 is SGHRS and CDR2 is YFSETQ in the germline V gene. The CDR3 is 15 residues long.

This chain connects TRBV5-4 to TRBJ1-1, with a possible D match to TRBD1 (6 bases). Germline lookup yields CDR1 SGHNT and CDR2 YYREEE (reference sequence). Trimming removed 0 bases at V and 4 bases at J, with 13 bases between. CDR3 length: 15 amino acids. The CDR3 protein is CASSLEGFRGTEAFF. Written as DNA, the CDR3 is TGTGCCAGCAGCTTGGAAGGGTTCAGGGGCACTGAAGCTTTCTTT.